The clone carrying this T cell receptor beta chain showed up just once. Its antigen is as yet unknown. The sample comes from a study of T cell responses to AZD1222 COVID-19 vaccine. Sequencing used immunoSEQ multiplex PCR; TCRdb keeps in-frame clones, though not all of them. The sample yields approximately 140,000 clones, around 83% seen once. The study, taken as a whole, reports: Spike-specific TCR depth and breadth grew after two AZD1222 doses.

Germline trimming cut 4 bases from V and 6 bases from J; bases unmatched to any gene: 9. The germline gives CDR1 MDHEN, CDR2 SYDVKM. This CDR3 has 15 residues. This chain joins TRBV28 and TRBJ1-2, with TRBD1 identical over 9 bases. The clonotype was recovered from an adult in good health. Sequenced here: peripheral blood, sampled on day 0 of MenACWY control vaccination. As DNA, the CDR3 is TGTGCCAGCAGTTCCACAGGGGGCGCGGTACATGGCTACACCTTC. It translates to CASSSTGGAVHGYTF.